The next 8 T cell receptor beta chains were all read from a single sample in a study of blood T cell repertoires in COVID-19. Using immunoSEQ multiplex PCR, the repertoire was profiled, and TCRdb retains in-frame clones only, with some absent. This table has tens of thousands of clones, roughly 89% appearing once. The specimen sequenced was peripheral blood. Source of these receptors: a woman aged 45-60 years in a cohort sampled during active COVID-19.

The gene calls are TRBV2 and TRBJ1-5; unclear D gene. The V gene's germline CDR1 is SNHLY and CDR2 FYNNEI. This CDR3 is 14 amino acids long. Trimming removed 5 bases at V and 3 bases at J, with 11 bases between. In nucleotides, the CDR3 is TGTGCCAGCAGTCCGCCGGTATACAATCAGCCCCAGCATTTT. Translated: CASSPPVYNQPQHF.

The rearrangement joins TRBV29-1 to TRBJ1-1; 7 bases are shared with TRBD1. There are 12 residues in the CDR3. J lost 1 base, V lost 7 bases, and 3 bases had no gene match. The germline V gene has CDR1 SQVTM and CDR2 ANQGSEA. CDR3 coding DNA: TGCAGCGCTGGACAGGAGAACACTGAAGCTTTCTTT. Encoded protein: CSAGQENTEAFF.

This chain joins TRBV2 and TRBJ2-7; TRBD1 aligns across 8 bases. Trimming cost V 3 bases and J 0 bases; bases outside gene matches: 1. The CDR3 extends over 14 amino acids. From germline, CDR1 is SNHLY and CDR2 FYNNEI. The CDR3 protein is CASSDDRGSYEQYF. CDR3 DNA sequence: TGTGCCAGCAGTGACGACAGGGGCTCCTACGAGCAGTACTTC.

V and J are TRBV7-8 and TRBJ2-3; D uncertain. The V gene's germline CDR1 is SGHVS and CDR2 FQNEAQ. The CDR3 sequence is 14 residues long. Trimming removed 4 bases at V and 3 bases at J, with 11 bases between. CDR3: CASSSRSRTDTQYF. CDR3 nucleotide sequence: TGTGCCAGCAGCTCACGGTCACGAACAGATACGCAGTATTTT.

This chain uses TRBV28 with TRBJ1-5; D ambiguous. This CDR3 is built from 12 residues. The germline CDR1 and CDR2 sequences are MDHEN and SYDVKM. The V gene lost 3 bases and the J gene lost 11 bases, with 11 bases spanning the gap. The CDR3 is CASSFPLGAQHF. The CDR3 DNA reads TGTGCCAGCAGTTTCCCCCTCGGGGCCCAGCATTTT.

The chain has TRBV11-2 and TRBJ1-6; tentatively, D is TRBD1 (6 bases). The CDR3 is 14 residues long. V was trimmed by 4 bases and J by 10 bases, leaving 14 bases between them. CDR1 and CDR2 (germline): SGHAT, FQNNGV. Here the CDR3 DNA reads TGTGCCAGCAGCTCTAGGACAGTTCTATCACCCCTCCACTTT. Encoded protein: CASSSRTVLSPLHF.

This chain joins TRBV11-2 and TRBJ2-2, with D tentatively TRBD2 (6 bases). This CDR3 region has 14 residues. Germline-derived CDR1 and CDR2 are SGHAT and FQNNGV. Trimming shortened V by 4 bases and J by 1 base, and 7 bases separated the two germline ends. The CDR3 loop reads CASSSGLNTGELFF. CDR3 sequence (DNA): TGTGCCAGCAGCTCGGGACTGAACACCGGGGAGCTGTTTTTT.

The chain is built from TRBV15 and TRBJ2-5; no firm D call. Trimming cost V 0 bases and J 5 bases, with 7 bases left between them. Germline lookup yields CDR1 LNHNV and CDR2 YYDKDF (reference sequence). The CDR3 is 13 amino acids. CDR3 bases: TGTGCCACCAGCAGAGACTTCGGGGAGACCCAGTACTTC. This gives the protein CATSRDFGETQYF. The full variable domain, rest sourced from reference TRBV15 and TRBJ2-5, is DAMVIQNPRYQVTQFGKPVTLSCSQTLNHNVMYWYQQKSSQAPKLLFHYYDKDFNNEADTPDNFQSRRPNTSFCFLDIRSPGLGDTAMYLCATSRDFGETQYFGPGTRLLVL.